This T cell receptor (beta chain) was sequenced during a study of early T cells in non-severe SARS-CoV-2 infection. This clonotype was detected many times. TCRdb re-called the 5' RACE reads through MiXCR, storing one row per CDR3 protein. This sample has roughly 76,000 distinct CDR3 sequences, with 9% to 15% found just once. What was sequenced was whole blood. The TCR originated in an adult who was a healthcare worker with PCR-confirmed SARS-CoV-2 infection or an uninfected control (not recorded which).

The CDR3 DNA follows: TGCAGCGTAACGACAGGGTCCTATAATTCACCCCTCCACTTT. Amino acid sequence: CSVTTGSYNSPLHF. The rearrangement joins TRBV29-1 to TRBJ1-6; 7 bases map to TRBD1. CDR3 length: 14 residues. V was clipped by 6 bases and J by 1 base; unmatched bases: 3. CDR1 is SQVTM and CDR2 is ANQGSEA in the germline V gene. Full variable domain (missing parts from reference TRBV29-1 and TRBJ1-6): SAVISQKPSRDICQRGTSLTIQCQVDSQVTMMFWYRQQPGQSLTLIATANQGSEATYESGFVIDKFPISRPNLTFSTLTVSNMSPEDSSIYLCSVTTGSYNSPLHFGNGTRLTVT.